This TCR beta chain was profiled in a study of cytomegalovirus exposure and HLA in healthy donors. Study findings and constraints: The authors considered a cluster of highly shared sequence variants likely to be a sequencing artifact. Altogether, around 160 TCR beta chains were recorded as cytomegalovirus-associated.

This clone turned up a few times. As yet, its antigen is unknown. The junction and the germline gene differ at one end; a read error may be behind it. The PCR had 60 Vbeta and 13 Jbeta primers. TCRdb's copy holds only in-frame clones and misses some; the assay was immunoSEQ multiplex PCR. The table includes 150,000 to 200,000 clones, over 70% detected once. The source material was PBMCs. This TCR was recovered from a young woman in good health and CMV-seropositive.

The CDR3, as DNA: TGCGCCAGCAGCCAACCTAGCGGGATGGGGTACACTGAGCAGTTCTTC. This gives the protein CASSQPSGMGYTEQFF. V and J are TRBV4-1 and TRBJ2-1, with TRBD2 matching over 9 bases. This CDR3 contains 16 residues. CDR1 and CDR2 (germline): MGHRA, YSYEKL.